The rows below give T cell receptor beta chains drawn from one sample of a study of OX40 agonist ivuxolimab in advanced cancers. Here immunoSEQ multiplex PCR was the method, and the copy in TCRdb shows in-frame clones only, minus some. The sample lists around 34,000 clones, more than 65% occurring once. The material was CD4+ or CD8+ T cells sorted from blood, obtained in a trial of the OX40 agonist ivuxolimab. Source of these receptors: an adult with an advanced solid tumor such as melanoma, head and neck, liver or kidney cancer. Each CDR3 is given with its conserved first and last residue. D genes are given only for firm matches. Size tells how often a clone was seen (once, few, many) or the class of an expanded clone, and some rows leave it out.

D: .; J: TRBJ2-3; V: TRBV14; size: .; DNA: TGTGCCAGCAGCCACCTGGATGGCAGGGGACCCACAGATACGCAGTATTTT; CDR3: CASSHLDGRGPTDTQYF
D: .; J: TRBJ2-2; V: TRBV6-6; size: .; DNA: TGTGCCAGCAGTCCGGGACAAGAAACGAACACCGGGGAGCTGTTTTTT; CDR3: CASSPGQETNTGELFF
D: TRBD1; J: TRBJ1-4; V: TRBV9; size: .; DNA: TGTGCCAGCAGCGTTGGGACAGCATCCGATGAAAAACTGTTTTTT; CDR3: CASSVGTASDEKLFF
D: TRBD2; J: TRBJ2-6; V: TRBV2; size: few; DNA: TGTGCCAGCAGCGGCGGGGGGTTGCAGGCCAACGTCCTGACTTTC; CDR3: CASSGGGLQANVLTF
D: .; J: TRBJ2-7; V: TRBV7-6; size: .; DNA: TGTGCCAGCAGCTTAGGGTCAGGGCGTGCGTACGAGCAGTACTTC; CDR3: CASSLGSGRAYEQYF
D: .; J: TRBJ2-2; V: TRBV7-2; size: .; DNA: TGTGCCAGCAGCTTAGCGGTCGGGACAAACACCGGGGAGCTGTTTTTT; CDR3: CASSLAVGTNTGELFF
D: .; J: TRBJ2-1; V: TRBV5-6; size: .; DNA: TGTGCCAGCAGCCCGTCTGATAGCTCCTACAATGAGCAGTTCTTC; CDR3: CASSPSDSSYNEQFF
D: TRBD2; J: TRBJ2-3; V: TRBV5-5; size: .; DNA: TGTGCCAGCAGCTTACTAGCGTTTAGCACAGATACGCAGTATTTT; CDR3: CASSLLAFSTDTQYF
D: .; J: TRBJ1-2; V: TRBV6-1; size: .; DNA: TGTGCCAGCAGTAACAGGTACTACTATGGCTACACCTTC; CDR3: CASSNRYYYGYTF
D: .; J: TRBJ1-3; V: TRBV6-1; size: .; DNA: TGTGCCAGCAGTGAAGCTTGGCAGGGCGACGGCTACACCATATATTTT; CDR3: CASSEAWQGDGYTIYF
D: .; J: TRBJ2-7; V: TRBV5-6; size: .; DNA: TGTGCCAGCAGCTTGGCCGCTCGGCGAGATGGCTACGAGCAGTACTTC; CDR3: CASSLAARRDGYEQYF
D: .; J: TRBJ2-5; V: TRBV28; size: .; DNA: TGTGCCAGCAGTCCCGGGCGGTTAGAGACCCAGTACTTC; CDR3: CASSPGRLETQYF
D: TRBD2; J: TRBJ2-3; V: TRBV11-1; size: .; DNA: TGTGCCAGCAGCTCGTCAGGTAGCGGGGGGCCGGCGCAGTATTTT; CDR3: CASSSSGSGGPAQYF
D: .; J: TRBJ1-2; V: TRBV7-9; size: .; DNA: TGTGCCAGCAGCCTCGGGGCAGGGATGACTAACTATGGCTACACCTTC; CDR3: CASSLGAGMTNYGYTF
D: TRBD1; J: TRBJ1-2; V: TRBV5-5; size: .; DNA: TGTGCCAGCAGCTTGGAGGACCGGACAGGGTTGGGCTACACCTTC; CDR3: CASSLEDRTGLGYTF
D: .; J: TRBJ1-1; V: TRBV19; size: .; DNA: TGTGCCAGTAGTCCCAACAGAGTGAACACTGAAGCTTTCTTT; CDR3: CASSPNRVNTEAFF
D: TRBD2; J: TRBJ2-7; V: TRBV28; size: once; DNA: TGTGCCAGCAGTTTGGGGACTAGCGGGAGGGACGAGCAGTACTTC; CDR3: CASSLGTSGRDEQYF
D: .; J: TRBJ2-1; V: TRBV6-1; size: once; DNA: TGTGCCAGCAGTGAACGGACAAGCTCCTACAATGAGCAGTTCTTC; CDR3: CASSERTSSYNEQFF
D: .; J: TRBJ2-2; V: TRBV18; size: .; DNA: TGTGCCAGCTCACTGGACAGCTCCGGGGAGCTGTTTTTT; CDR3: CASSLDSSGELFF
D: .; J: TRBJ1-5; V: TRBV28; size: .; DNA: TGTGCCACAGGAGGGGAGGGGAGGGAACCCCAGCATTTT; CDR3: CATGGEGREPQHF
D: .; J: TRBJ1-2; V: TRBV5-8; size: .; DNA: TGTGCCAGCAGCTTGGCCAGAAAATCCTATGGCTACACCTTC; CDR3: CASSLARKSYGYTF
D: .; J: TRBJ1-5; V: TRBV2; size: once; DNA: TGTGCCAGCAGAAGAGGGGAACTAAGCAATCAGCCCCAGCATTTT; CDR3: CASRRGELSNQPQHF
D: TRBD1; J: TRBJ1-5; V: TRBV28; size: .; DNA: TGTGCCAGCAGCACACCCCTCCTAGAAACCGGGACAGGGGCGAGGCAGCCCCAGCATTTT; CDR3: CASSTPLLETGTGARQPQHF
D: .; J: TRBJ1-5; V: TRBV15; size: .; DNA: TGTGCCACCAGCCGTCCCAATCAGCCCCAGCATTTT; CDR3: CATSRPNQPQHF
D: .; J: TRBJ1-4; V: TRBV2; size: .; DNA: TGTGCCAGCAGTGTCGAGGGGGAAAAACTGTTTTTT; CDR3: CASSVEGEKLFF
D: TRBD2; J: TRBJ2-5; V: TRBV15; size: few; DNA: TGTGCCACCAGCAGAGGGGAGGGGCAAGAGACCCAGTACTTC; CDR3: CATSRGEGQETQYF
D: .; J: TRBJ1-4; V: TRBV18; size: .; DNA: TGTGCCAGCTCACCAGGGGGCCGGGAGGAAAAACTGTTTTTT; CDR3: CASSPGGREEKLFF
D: .; J: TRBJ2-6; V: TRBV15; size: .; DNA: TGTGCCACCAGCAATTGGCCAGCGCCCAGGGAGGCCAACGTCCTGACTTTC; CDR3: CATSNWPAPREANVLTF
D: .; J: TRBJ1-5; V: TRBV5-8; size: .; DNA: TGTGCCAGCAGCTTGGGGGGGGTGGCATATAGCAATCAGCCCCAGCATTTT; CDR3: CASSLGGVAYSNQPQHF
D: .; J: TRBJ2-2; V: TRBV28; size: .; DNA: TGTGCCAGCTTTTTACGTTCAGGGGGGACCGGGGAGCTGTTTTTT; CDR3: CASFLRSGGTGELFF
D: .; J: TRBJ1-5; V: TRBV6-1; size: .; DNA: TGTGCCAGCAGTGAAGTATCAGGACCTAATCAGCCCCAGCATTTT; CDR3: CASSEVSGPNQPQHF
D: .; J: TRBJ1-4; V: TRBV7-9; size: .; DNA: TGTGCCAGCAGCTTCACAGAAAAACTGTTTTTT; CDR3: CASSFTEKLFF
D: TRBD1; J: TRBJ2-5; V: TRBV7-6; size: .; DNA: TGTGCCAGCAGCTTGGGACAGGGGTTAGAGACCCAGTACTTC; CDR3: CASSLGQGLETQYF
D: .; J: TRBJ1-4; V: TRBV28; size: .; DNA: TGTGCCAGCAGTTTCGGGCCGGTGATTAATGAAAAACTGTTTTTT; CDR3: CASSFGPVINEKLFF
D: TRBD2; J: TRBJ2-1; V: TRBV6-4; size: .; DNA: TGTGCCAGCAGCTTTACCGGACTAGCAGCCAATGAGCAGTTCTTC; CDR3: CASSFTGLAANEQFF
D: TRBD2; J: TRBJ2-7; V: TRBV6-1; size: .; DNA: TGTGCCAGCAGTGAAACGATGACTAGCGGGATCTACGAGCAGTACTTC; CDR3: CASSETMTSGIYEQYF
D: TRBD1; J: TRBJ2-7; V: TRBV7-4; size: .; DNA: TGTGCCAGCAGCTACTCCTTGGACAGGGAATTAGAGCAGTACTTC; CDR3: CASSYSLDRELEQYF
D: .; J: TRBJ2-3; V: TRBV5-4; size: .; DNA: TGTGCCAGCAGCCCCCGGGACAAGTTCTCAGGGGCGCAGTATTTT; CDR3: CASSPRDKFSGAQYF
D: TRBD2; J: TRBJ2-5; V: TRBV7-9; size: .; DNA: TGTGCCAGCAGCTTGGGACTAGCGGCCGCCCAAGAGACCCAGTACTTC; CDR3: CASSLGLAAAQETQYF
D: .; J: TRBJ1-3; V: TRBV6-5; size: .; DNA: TGTGCCAGCAGTCGTGCCGCACCTAGAAACACCATATATTTT; CDR3: CASSRAAPRNTIYF
D: .; J: TRBJ1-4; V: TRBV5-1; size: .; DNA: TGCGCCAGCAGCTTGGAGGGAAACCTGTTTTTT; CDR3: CASSLEGNLFF
D: .; J: TRBJ2-1; V: TRBV20-1; size: .; DNA: TGCAGTGCTAGTTCACAGGAGCAGTTCTTC; CDR3: CSASSQEQFF
D: .; J: TRBJ1-4; V: TRBV28; size: .; DNA: TGTGCCAGCAGTTTATGGGTCTCTACTAATGAAAAACTGTTTTTT; CDR3: CASSLWVSTNEKLFF
D: .; J: TRBJ2-5; V: TRBV11-2; size: .; DNA: TGTGCCAGCAGTCCCGGACTGAAAGAGACCCAGTACTTC; CDR3: CASSPGLKETQYF
D: .; J: TRBJ2-5; V: TRBV25-1; size: .; DNA: TGTGCCACCCGCACAGGGCAAGAGACCCAGTACTTC; CDR3: CATRTGQETQYF
D: TRBD2; J: TRBJ2-1; V: TRBV5-1; size: .; DNA: TGCGCCAGCAGCCCCACTAGCGGGGCCTACAATGAGCAGTTCTTC; CDR3: CASSPTSGAYNEQFF
D: .; J: TRBJ2-2; V: TRBV19; size: few; DNA: TGTGCCAGTAGTAAGGGCACAGGGCCGGGGGGTTACACCGGGGAGCTGTTTTTT; CDR3: CASSKGTGPGGYTGELFF
D: .; J: TRBJ1-4; V: TRBV5-6; size: .; DNA: TGTGCCAGCGGCGGGGGCGATGAAAAACTGTTTTTT; CDR3: CASGGGDEKLFF
D: .; J: TRBJ1-3; V: TRBV28; size: .; DNA: TGTGCCAGCATCTCTAGCTCTGGAAACACCATATATTTT; CDR3: CASISSSGNTIYF
D: TRBD1; J: TRBJ1-2; V: TRBV5-1; size: .; DNA: TGCGCCAGCAGCTTCTCCGGGACAGGGATTAACTATGGCTACACCTTC; CDR3: CASSFSGTGINYGYTF
D: TRBD1; J: TRBJ1-1; V: TRBV5-4; size: once; DNA: TGTGCCAGCAGCGCTCAGGACAGGGGAGACACTGAAGCTTTCTTT; CDR3: CASSAQDRGDTEAFF
D: TRBD1; J: TRBJ2-7; V: TRBV2; size: once; DNA: TGTGCCAGCAGCGGGGACAGATCCTACGAGCAGTACTTC; CDR3: CASSGDRSYEQYF
D: TRBD1; J: TRBJ1-1; V: TRBV19; size: .; DNA: TGTGCCAGTAGTTCACAGGGGACAAACACTGAAGCTTTCTTT; CDR3: CASSSQGTNTEAFF
D: .; J: TRBJ1-4; V: TRBV6-5; size: medium-sized; DNA: TGTGCCAGCAGTTACGGAATAGGGATGGAAAAACTGTTTTTT; CDR3: CASSYGIGMEKLFF